Each of the 18 T cell receptor beta chains below was sequenced from the same sample in a study of vaccination and CD4 T cells after COVID-19. Their specific antigens are unknown. Treatment: roughly 10-day PBMC culture with coronavirus spike peptide pools or control peptides (ViraFEST assay). Sequenced with the Oncomine TCR Beta short-read assay was DNA taken from cultured CD4+ T cells. TCRdb re-called the PCR reads with MiXCR, one entry per CDR3 protein. Found here are roughly 16,000 distinct CDR3 sequences, roughly three fifths of them singletons; the top ten hold around 12%. Material: CD4+ T cells from blood, cultured in vitro. These TCRs come from a human donor who had recovered from COVID-19.

The chain employs TRBV19 and TRBJ1-5; D is unresolved. V lost 7 bases and J 5 bases, leaving 21 bases between the germline ends. Germline CDR1 is LNHDA and CDR2 is SQIVND (reference sequence). The CDR3 has 16 amino acids. The CDR3 spells CASNPRRSPGYQPQHF. As DNA, the CDR3 is TGTGCCAGTAACCCTCGACGTTCGCCGGGTTATCAGCCCCAGCATTTT. The complete variable domain, with remaining parts taken from reference TRBV19 and TRBJ1-5, reads DGGITQSPKYLFRKEGQNVTLSCEQNLNHDAMYWYRQDPGQGLRLIYYSQIVNDFQKGDIAEGYSVSREKKESFPLTVTSAQKNPTAFYLCASNPRRSPGYQPQHFGDGTRLSIL.

In its sample, this clonotype was seen a few times. J is TRBJ1-2 and V is TRBV2; D call uncertain. The CDR3 spans 10 residues. V was trimmed by 7 bases and J by 8 bases, leaving 8 bases between them. Germline loops: CDR1 SNHLY, CDR2 FYNNEI. The CDR3 region is CASTDRGYTF. The CDR3 nucleotides are TGTGCCAGCACGGACCGGGGCTACACCTTC.

This clonotype was observed a few times. The gene calls are TRBV6-1 and TRBJ1-5, with D unclear. V was shortened by 2 bases and J by 1 base, with 6 bases between the two germline ends. Looked up from germline, CDR1 is MNHNS and CDR2 is SASEGT. This CDR3 has 14 amino acids. The CDR3 nucleotides are TGTGCCAGCAGTGAACAGGTCAGCAATCAGCCCCAGCATTTT. This encodes CASSEQVSNQPQHF.

This clonotype was seen just once. The chain is built from TRBV20-1 and TRBJ1-5; D uncertain. V was trimmed by 5 bases and J by 0 bases, leaving 8 bases between them. The CDR3 totals 13 residues. Germline lookup yields CDR1 DFQATT and CDR2 SNEGSKA (reference sequence). The CDR3 DNA sequence: TGCAGTGCTGGACGGCCTAGCAATCAGCCCCAGCATTTT. This codes for CSAGRPSNQPQHF.

The chain uses TRBV7-8 and TRBJ1-5; possibly TRBD1 for D (5 bases). V gave up 5 bases and J gave up 0 bases, with 14 bases separating them. Germline V CDR1 and CDR2: SGHVS, FQNEAQ. CDR3 length: 16 residues. The CDR3 here is CASSKRQTDSNQPQHF. DNA for the CDR3: TGTGCCAGCAGCAAACGACAGACTGATAGCAATCAGCCCCAGCATTTT. Combining the CDR3 with reference TRBV7-8 and TRBJ1-5 gives the whole variable domain GAGVSQSPRYKVAKRGQDVALRCDPISGHVSLFWYQQALGQGPEFLTYFQNEAQLDKSGLPSDRFFAERPEGSVSTLKIQRTQQEDSAVYLCASSKRQTDSNQPQHFGDGTRLSIL.

The chain couples TRBV25-1 to TRBJ2-7; possibly TRBD1 for D (6 bases). CDR1 and CDR2 (germline): MGHDK, SYGVNS. The V and J ends lost 2 bases and 4 bases respectively, with 9 bases between them. This CDR3 is 13 amino acids long. As DNA, the CDR3 is TGTGCCAGCAGTGAACTGGGGACATACGAGCAGTACTTC. It codes for CASSELGTYEQYF.

This clonotype ranks as medium-sized. The chain employs TRBV6-5 and TRBJ1-1, with no clear D. Germline CDR1 is MNHEY and CDR2 is SVGAGI. The CDR3 runs to 14 residues. Trimming shortened V by 2 bases and J by 1 base, and 8 bases separated the two germline ends. The CDR3: CASSYLDGNTEAFF. For the CDR3, the DNA is TGTGCCAGCAGTTACCTGGACGGGAACACTGAAGCTTTCTTT.

The chain joins TRBV11-2 to TRBJ2-2; D gene uncertain. Germline loops: CDR1 SGHAT, CDR2 FQNNGV. The CDR3 is 16 residues long. V lost 1 base and J lost 4, with 13 bases in between. The CDR3 protein is CASSLGLRSSTGELFF. CDR3 DNA: TGTGCCAGCAGCTTAGGGTTGAGGTCGAGCACCGGGGAGCTGTTTTTT.

The rearrangement links TRBV7-2 to TRBJ1-1, with 11 bases identical to TRBD1. Germline trimming cut 1 base from V and 1 base from J; bases unmatched to any gene: 2. The germline V gene encodes CDR1 SGHTA and CDR2 FQGNSA. The CDR3 spans 16 residues. CDR3 sequence (DNA): TGTGCCAGCAGCTTAGGGACAGGGGGCCGGAACACTGAAGCTTTCTTT. Amino acid sequence: CASSLGTGGRNTEAFF.

Details on this clonotype: It is unclear where the CDR3 begins or ends on the DNA, so no DNA is shown, and the CDR3 is as TCRdb lists it. V and J are TRBV6-5 and TRBJ1-2; no DNA check was done on the table's D call, TRBD1. In germline, CDR1 is MNHEY, CDR2 SVGAGI. The CDR3 totals 14 residues, both ends included. Here the CDR3 reads CASSYDGWARGAEF.

The V call is TRBV20-1, the J call TRBJ2-5; TRBD2 agrees at 7 bases. Germline V gene data show CDR1 as DFQATT and CDR2 as SNEGSKA (reference sequence). This CDR3 comprises 14 residues. The V and J ends lost 3 bases and 1 base, in that order; junction bases with no gene match: 5. The CDR3 DNA follows: TGCAGTGCTAGGCGAGGGAGGGGCCAAGAGACCCAGTACTTC. Translation: CSARRGRGQETQYF.

This clonotype has a single count. This chain uses TRBV10-3 with TRBJ2-5, with 8 bases matching TRBD2. The CDR3 runs 14 residues. The ends lost 6 bases at V and 2 bases at J; junction bases unmatched: 5. Germline-derived CDR1 and CDR2 are ENHRY and SYGVKD. CDR3 DNA sequence: TGTGCCATCAGGCCCGGGACTAGTCAAGAGACCCAGTACTTC. It specifies CAIRPGTSQETQYF.

The V and J genes are TRBV5-1 and TRBJ1-2, with TRBD1 identical over 8 bases. Germline loops: CDR1 SGHRS, CDR2 YFSETQ. This CDR3 is 14 amino acids long. V was clipped by 4 bases and J by 8 bases; unmatched bases: 10. CDR3 in DNA: TGCGCCAGCAGCCGATCACAGGGGGAAGACGGCTACACCTTC. It is translated as CASSRSQGEDGYTF.

This clonotype was seen a handful of times. V usage is TRBV6-1 and J usage is TRBJ2-1, with D possibly matching TRBD1 (6 bases). CDR1 is MNHNS, CDR2 SASEGT, per germline. The CDR3 loop spans 14 amino acids. V was shortened by 5 bases and J by 8 bases, with 16 bases between the two germline ends. CDR3 loop: CASSPRVGGDEQFF. The CDR3 DNA follows: TGTGCCAGCAGTCCCCGGGTTGGGGGCGATGAGCAGTTCTTC.

The V gene is TRBV7-3, the J gene TRBJ1-5; no definite D call. Trimming left V 2 bases short and J 0 bases short, with 11 bases between. The CDR3 totals 16 residues. CDR1 and CDR2 (germline): SGHTA, FQGTGA. The CDR3, as DNA: TGTGCCAGCAGCTTACCGTGGGTTCTTAGCAATCAGCCCCAGCATTTT. This encodes CASSLPWVLSNQPQHF.

The V gene is TRBV19, the J gene TRBJ1-1; 9 positions agree with TRBD1. The CDR3 length is 13 residues. Trimming cost V 5 bases and J 10 bases; bases outside gene matches: 8. Germline loops: CDR1 LNHDA, CDR2 SQIVND (reference sequence). Written as DNA, the CDR3 is TGTGCCAGTAGTGTCGACAGGGGGAGTGGAGCTTTCTTT. This codes for CASSVDRGSGAFF.

The gene calls are TRBV20-1 and TRBJ2-7; D call uncertain. Germline lookup yields CDR1 DFQATT and CDR2 SNEGSKA (reference sequence). Trimming shortened V by 6 bases and J by 3 bases, and 9 bases separated the two germline ends. CDR3 length: 11 amino acids. The CDR3 sequence is CSAQAYYEQYF. The CDR3 nucleotides are TGCAGTGCCCAAGCCTACTACGAGCAGTACTTC.

This clonotype was seen only once. The rearrangement joins TRBV4-3 to TRBJ2-1; 7 positions match TRBD1. Germline V gives CDR1 LGHNA, CDR2 YSLEER. This CDR3 is built from 19 residues. Unmatched junction bases numbered 11, after V lost 0 bases and J lost 0 bases. The CDR3 DNA follows: TGCGCCAGCAGCCAAGAACCCCCACAGGGGATCGGCTCCTACAATGAGCAGTTCTTC. Its translation: CASSQEPPQGIGSYNEQFF.